The 18 T cell receptor beta chains reported below all come from one sample, sequenced in a study of identical twins. One entry per CDR3 protein results from TCRdb running MiXCR on the 5' RACE reads. The profile shows hundreds of thousands of distinct CDR3 sequences, approximately 6% of them singletons. Sequencing was done on a sample of naive T cells sorted from blood. These receptor sequences come from a man aged 18 to 30 in good health.

This clonotype was picked up many times. The chain couples TRBV20-1 to TRBJ1-5; unclear D gene. Germline V gene sequence: CDR1 DFQATT, CDR2 SNEGSKA (reference sequence). The CDR3 consists of 15 residues. The germline V and J ends were trimmed by 3 bases and 0 bases, with 12 bases remaining between them. The CDR3 spells CSASSPRHSNQPQHF. The CDR3, as DNA: TGCAGTGCTAGCTCCCCGAGGCATAGCAATCAGCCCCAGCATTTT.

The V call is TRBV7-6, the J call TRBJ2-3; a weak D match, TRBD1 (6 bases). CDR3 length: 16 amino acids. Germline CDR1 and CDR2: SGHVS and FNYEAQ. Trimming stripped 5 bases from V and 2 bases from J, with 17 bases between. The CDR3 loop is CASSDDRSPITDTQYF. CDR3 nucleotides: TGTGCCAGCAGCGACGACAGGTCTCCTATCACAGATACGCAGTATTTT.

This clonotype was observed a few times. The V gene is TRBV4-1, the J gene TRBJ2-1, with 7 bases that match TRBD2. Looked up from germline, CDR1 is MGHRA and CDR2 is YSYEKL. With 3 bases clipped from V and 8 bases from J, the junction kept 13 bases outside the gene matches. This CDR3 spans 16 amino acids. CDR3 nucleotide sequence: TGCGCCAGCAGCCACCTAGCGGCTTCTGGGGTCGATGAGCAGTTCTTC. Amino acid sequence: CASSHLAASGVDEQFF.

Only a few counts were recorded for this clonotype. CDR3 loop: CASSLGLAGHEQYF. CDR3 DNA sequence: TGTGCCAGCAGCTTAGGGCTAGCGGGCCACGAGCAGTACTTC. The chain joins TRBV7-2 to TRBJ2-7, with 8 bases matching TRBD2. V dropped 1 base and J dropped 5; count of bases not matched to a gene: 4. The CDR3 runs 14 residues. Germline loops: CDR1 SGHTA, CDR2 FQGNSA.

This clonotype was picked up many times. The J gene is TRBJ2-2, the V gene TRBV10-1, with D hard to call. The CDR3 sequence is 17 residues long. CDR1 is WNHNN and CDR2 is SYGVQD in the germline V gene (reference sequence). V shed 0 bases and J shed 2 bases, with 13 bases lying between them. Here the CDR3 reads CASSESIGNANTGELFF. Here the CDR3 DNA reads TGCGCCAGCAGTGAGTCGATAGGTAACGCTAACACCGGGGAGCTGTTTTTT.

The chain carries TRBV7-9 and TRBJ2-5; TRBD1 might be the D (5 bases). This CDR3 has 17 amino acids. In germline, CDR1 is SEHNR, CDR2 FQNEAQ (reference sequence). Trimming pared 4 bases from V and 4 bases from J, leaving 22 bases between. The DNA for the CDR3 is TGTGCCAGCAGCTCCGATGAGAAGGGGCGCCTCCCAGAGACCCAGTACTTC. It translates to CASSSDEKGRLPETQYF. Supplemented by reference TRBV7-9 and TRBJ2-5, the full variable domain reads DTGVSQNPRHKITKRGQNVTFRCDPISEHNRLYWYRQTLGQGPEFLTYFQNEAQLEKSRLLSDRFSAERPKGSFSTLEIQRTEQGDSAMYLCASSSDEKGRLPETQYFGPGTRLLVL.

This clonotype was seen ten or more times. The chain has TRBV12-3 or TRBV12-4 and TRBJ2-1; D ambiguous. The CDR3 sequence is 12 residues long. Trimming left V 5 bases short and J 2 bases short, with 4 bases between. The CDR3 protein is CASSPPYNEQFF. CDR3 nucleotides: TGTGCCAGCAGTCCCCCCTACAATGAGCAGTTCTTC.

The sample holds many counts of this clonotype. This chain uses TRBV7-2 with TRBJ2-2, with 8 bases identical to TRBD2. The V gene end was trimmed by 5 bases and the J gene end by 6 bases; junction bases not matched to a gene: 5. CDR1 SGHTA and CDR2 FQGNSA come from the germline V gene. CDR3 length equals 14 residues. The CDR3 spells CASSPGLASGELFF. The CDR3 coding sequence is TGTGCCAGCAGCCCAGGACTAGCTTCCGGGGAGCTGTTTTTT.

In this sample, this clonotype turned up a few times. V usage is TRBV3-1 and J usage is TRBJ2-7; 9 bases are shared with TRBD1. Losses at the gene ends were 0 bases for V and 7 bases for J; bases not matched to a gene: 7. The CDR3 extends over 15 amino acids. Germline assignment: CDR1 LGHDT and CDR2 YNNKEL (reference sequence). CDR3 nucleotide sequence: TGTGCCAGCAGCCAAGAGGTCGGGACAGGGTTTGAGCAGTACTTC. This sequence encodes CASSQEVGTGFEQYF.

This clonotype was found a few times. The chain combines TRBV7-3 with TRBJ1-6; the D is unclear. Germline V gene data show CDR1 as SGHTA and CDR2 as FQGTGA. V was shortened by 5 bases and J by 9 bases, with 11 bases between the two germline ends. The CDR3 is 13 amino acids. In nucleotides, the CDR3 is TGTGCCAGCAGCCCACTAGTTCCTTCACCCCTCCACTTT. Translating gives CASSPLVPSPLHF.

The chain employs TRBV29-1 and TRBJ1-2, with 10 bases matching TRBD1. The trim removed 4 bases at V and 7 bases at J, leaving 15 bases unmatched. The CDR3 has 16 residues. Germline V gene data show CDR1 as SQVTM and CDR2 as ANQGSEA. In DNA form, the CDR3 reads TGCAGCGTTGCACTAAACGCCGGGACAGGGGAAGCTGGCTACACCTTC. Translation: CSVALNAGTGEAGYTF.

With regard to this clonotype: This may be a read error, as it is one base from a much larger clone. The gene calls are TRBV12-3 or TRBV12-4 and TRBJ2-7, with D perhaps TRBD1 (5 bases). The CDR3 contains 13 residues. V lost 6 bases to trimming and J lost 6 bases, with 15 bases between them. In DNA form, the CDR3 reads TGTGCCAGCAGCAAGGACACTGTGGGCGAGCAGTACTTC. It specifies CASSKDTVGEQYF.

The rearrangement links TRBV3-1 to TRBJ2-3, with 7 positions matching TRBD2. The CDR3 loop spans 15 amino acids. The trim removed 4 bases at V and 0 bases at J, leaving 4 bases unmatched. Germline loops: CDR1 LGHDT, CDR2 YNNKEL (reference sequence). CDR3 in DNA: TGTGCCAGCAGCCCAACTAGCGAGAGCACAGATACGCAGTATTTT. This encodes CASSPTSESTDTQYF.

This clonotype was recorded many times. This rearrangement joins TRBV12-3 or TRBV12-4 to TRBJ2-2, with D uncertain. Trimming pared 6 bases from V and 6 bases from J, leaving 17 bases between. The CDR3 runs to 15 residues. The chain's CDR3 is CASSPSVLRSGELFF. Here the CDR3 DNA reads TGTGCCAGCAGCCCCTCAGTGCTCAGATCCGGGGAGCTGTTTTTT.

This clonotype was observed many times. The V and J genes are TRBV12-3 or TRBV12-4 and TRBJ2-7; 8 bases map to TRBD1. J gave up 4 bases and V 6 bases, and 11 bases lay outside the gene matches. This CDR3 is built from 15 residues. DNA for the CDR3: TGTGCCAGCAGCCCACGGGACAGGAGAATTTACGAGCAGTACTTC. Translating it yields CASSPRDRRIYEQYF.

This rearrangement joins TRBV7-9 to TRBJ2-3; 10 bases fit TRBD1. The V gene's germline CDR1 is SEHNR and CDR2 FQNEAQ (reference sequence). This CDR3 is built from 16 residues. J gave up 6 bases and V 6 bases, and 12 bases lay outside the gene matches. The CDR3: CASRSREGTGADTQYF. CDR3 bases: TGTGCCAGCAGAAGCCGGGAGGGGACAGGGGCGGATACGCAGTATTTT.

This clonotype appeared a single time. The chain has TRBV6-2 or TRBV6-3 and TRBJ2-7; D is unresolved. Germline lookup yields CDR1 MNHEY and CDR2 SVGEGT. CDR3 length equals 13 residues. Trimming shortened V by 6 bases and J by 7 bases, and 16 bases separated the two germline ends. The CDR3 DNA follows: TGTGCCAGCAGCAAGCTATCTACGTTAGAGCAGTACTTC. Its translation is CASSKLSTLEQYF.

Only a few counts were recorded for this clonotype. V usage is TRBV6-2 or TRBV6-3 and J usage is TRBJ1-1; TRBD1 agrees at 10 bases. In germline, CDR1 is MNHEY, CDR2 SVGEGT. This CDR3 comprises 15 residues. V shed 6 bases and J 2 bases; nucleotides not matched to a gene: 6. This chain's CDR3 is CASSKTGGFNTEAFF. The CDR3 DNA is TGTGCCAGCAGCAAGACAGGGGGCTTCAACACTGAAGCTTTCTTT.